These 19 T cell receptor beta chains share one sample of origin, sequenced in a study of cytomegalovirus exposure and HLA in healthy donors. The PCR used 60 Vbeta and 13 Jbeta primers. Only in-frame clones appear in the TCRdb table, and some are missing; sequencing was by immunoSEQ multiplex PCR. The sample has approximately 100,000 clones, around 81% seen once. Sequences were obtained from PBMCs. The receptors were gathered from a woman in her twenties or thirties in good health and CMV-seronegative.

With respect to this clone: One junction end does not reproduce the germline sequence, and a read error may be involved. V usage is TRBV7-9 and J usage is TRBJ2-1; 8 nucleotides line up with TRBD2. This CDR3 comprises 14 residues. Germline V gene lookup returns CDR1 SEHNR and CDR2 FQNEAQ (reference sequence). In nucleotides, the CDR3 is TGTTCCAGCAGCTTACTGCGGGAGGACAATGAGCAGTTCTTC. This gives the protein CSSSLLREDNEQFF.

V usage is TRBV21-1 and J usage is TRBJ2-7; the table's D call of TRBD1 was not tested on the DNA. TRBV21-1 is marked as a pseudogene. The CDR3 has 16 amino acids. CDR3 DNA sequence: TGTGCCAGCAGCAAAGGGTCGCCAGGGCGAAGTTACGAGCAGTACTTC. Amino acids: CASSKGSPGRSYEQYF.

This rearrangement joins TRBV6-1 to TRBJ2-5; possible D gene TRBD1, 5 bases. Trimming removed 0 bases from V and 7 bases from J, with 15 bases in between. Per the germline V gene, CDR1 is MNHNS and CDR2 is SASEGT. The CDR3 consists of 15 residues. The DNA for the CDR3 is TGTGCCAGCAGTGAAGCTTTCGGGCCTCAGGGGACCCAGTACTTC. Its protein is CASSEAFGPQGTQYF.

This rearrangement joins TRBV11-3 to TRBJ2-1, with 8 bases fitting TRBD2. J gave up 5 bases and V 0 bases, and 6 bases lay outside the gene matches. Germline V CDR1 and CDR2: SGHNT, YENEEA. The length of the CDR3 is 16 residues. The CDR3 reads CASSLDLLAGNNEQFF. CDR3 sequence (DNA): TGTGCCAGCAGCTTAGATCTCCTAGCGGGTAACAATGAGCAGTTCTTC. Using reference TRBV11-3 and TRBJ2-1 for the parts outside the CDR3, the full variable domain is EAGVVQSPRYKIIEKKQPVAFWCNPISGHNTLYWYLQNLGQGPELLIRYENEEAVDDSQLPKDRFSAERLKGVDSTLKIQPAELGDSAVYLCASSLDLLAGNNEQFFGPGTRLTVL.

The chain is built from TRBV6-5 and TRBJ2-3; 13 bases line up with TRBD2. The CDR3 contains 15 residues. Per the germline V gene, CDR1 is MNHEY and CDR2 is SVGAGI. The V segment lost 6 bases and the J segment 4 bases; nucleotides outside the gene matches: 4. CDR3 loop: CASRLAGGPSDTQYF. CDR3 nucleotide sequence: TGTGCCAGCAGACTAGCGGGAGGGCCCTCAGATACGCAGTATTTT.

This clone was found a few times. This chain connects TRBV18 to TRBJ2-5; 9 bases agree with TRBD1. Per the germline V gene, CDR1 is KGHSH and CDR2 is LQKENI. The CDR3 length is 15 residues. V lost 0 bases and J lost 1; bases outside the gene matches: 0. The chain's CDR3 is CASSPPTGGQETQYF. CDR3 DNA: TGTGCCAGCTCACCACCGACAGGGGGCCAAGAGACCCAGTACTTC. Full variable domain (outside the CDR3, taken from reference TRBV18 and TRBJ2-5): NAGVMQNPRHLVRRRGQEARLRCSPMKGHSHVYWYRQLPEEGLKFMVYLQKENIIDESGMPKERFSAEFPKEGPSILRIQQVVRGDSAAYFCASSPPTGGQETQYFGPGTRLLVL.

The DNA of the CDR3 is TGTGCCAGCAGTTCTCCTAGATCACAGGGGCAGAACTATGGCTACACCTTC. Translation: CASSSPRSQGQNYGYTF. The chain joins TRBV28 to TRBJ1-2, with TRBD1 identical over 7 bases. The V and J ends lost 4 bases and 2 bases, in that order; junction bases with no gene match: 13. Looked up from germline, CDR1 is MDHEN and CDR2 is SYDVKM. The CDR3 extends over 17 amino acids.

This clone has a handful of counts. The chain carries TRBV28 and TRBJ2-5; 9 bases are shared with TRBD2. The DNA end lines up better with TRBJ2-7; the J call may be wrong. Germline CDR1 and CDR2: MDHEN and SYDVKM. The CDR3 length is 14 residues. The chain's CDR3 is CASSYSGSRYEQYF. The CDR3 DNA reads TGTGCCAGCAGTTATAGCGGGAGTCGGTACGAGCAGTACTTC.

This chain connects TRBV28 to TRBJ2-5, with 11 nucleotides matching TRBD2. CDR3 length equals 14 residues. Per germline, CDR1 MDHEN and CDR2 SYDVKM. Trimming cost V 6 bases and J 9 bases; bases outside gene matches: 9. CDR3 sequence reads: CASSTSGSRLAQYF. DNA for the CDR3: TGTGCCAGCAGCACTAGCGGGAGTCGGTTGGCCCAGTACTTC.

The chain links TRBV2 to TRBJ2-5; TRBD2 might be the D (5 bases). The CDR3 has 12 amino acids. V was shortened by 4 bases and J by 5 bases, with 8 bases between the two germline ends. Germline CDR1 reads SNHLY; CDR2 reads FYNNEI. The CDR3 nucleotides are TGTGCCAGCAGTGTTACGGGGGAGACCCAGTACTTC. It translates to CASSVTGETQYF.

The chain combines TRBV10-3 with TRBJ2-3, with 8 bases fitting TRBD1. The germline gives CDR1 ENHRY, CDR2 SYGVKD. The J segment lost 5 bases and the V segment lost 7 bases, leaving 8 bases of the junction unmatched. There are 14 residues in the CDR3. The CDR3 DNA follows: TGTGCCATCACCTTAGGACAGGGTAAAGATACGCAGTATTTT. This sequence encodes CAITLGQGKDTQYF.

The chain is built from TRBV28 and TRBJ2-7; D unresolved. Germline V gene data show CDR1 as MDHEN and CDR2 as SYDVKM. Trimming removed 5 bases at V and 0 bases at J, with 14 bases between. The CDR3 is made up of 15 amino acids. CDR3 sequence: CASSLPPGSSYEQYF. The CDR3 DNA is TGTGCCAGCAGTCTGCCTCCGGGTAGCTCCTACGAGCAGTACTTC.

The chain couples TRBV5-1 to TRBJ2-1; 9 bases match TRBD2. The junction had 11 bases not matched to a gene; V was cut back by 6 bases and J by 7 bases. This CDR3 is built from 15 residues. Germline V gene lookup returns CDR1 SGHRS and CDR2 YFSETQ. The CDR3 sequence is CASKGGLARNNEQFF. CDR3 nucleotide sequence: TGCGCCAGCAAGGGCGGACTAGCGAGAAATAATGAGCAGTTCTTC.

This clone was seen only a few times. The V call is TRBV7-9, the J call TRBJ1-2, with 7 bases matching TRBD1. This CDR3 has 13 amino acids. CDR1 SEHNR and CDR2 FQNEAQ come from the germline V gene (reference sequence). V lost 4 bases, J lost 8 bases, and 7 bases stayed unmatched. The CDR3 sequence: CASSSRTGGGYTF. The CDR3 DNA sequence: TGTGCCAGCAGCTCCAGGACAGGCGGCGGCTACACCTTC. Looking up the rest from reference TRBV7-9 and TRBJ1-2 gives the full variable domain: DTGVSQNPRHKITKRGQNVTFRCDPISEHNRLYWYRQTLGQGPEFLTYFQNEAQLEKSRLLSDRFSAERPKGSFSTLEIQRTEQGDSAMYLCASSSRTGGGYTFGSGTRLTVV.

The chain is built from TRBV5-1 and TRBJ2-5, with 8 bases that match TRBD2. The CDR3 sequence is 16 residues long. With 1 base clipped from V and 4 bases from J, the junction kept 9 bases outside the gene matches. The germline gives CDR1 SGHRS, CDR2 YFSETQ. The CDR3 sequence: CASSLTSGTIGETQYF. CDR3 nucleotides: TGCGCCAGCAGCTTGACTAGCGGTACCATCGGAGAGACCCAGTACTTC.

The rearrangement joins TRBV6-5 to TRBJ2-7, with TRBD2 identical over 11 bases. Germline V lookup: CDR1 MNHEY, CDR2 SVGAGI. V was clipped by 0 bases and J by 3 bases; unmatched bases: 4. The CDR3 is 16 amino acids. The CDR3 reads CASSYSKLAGVYEQYF. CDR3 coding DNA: TGTGCCAGCAGTTACTCGAAACTAGCGGGAGTCTACGAGCAGTACTTC.

DNA for the CDR3: TGTGCCAGCAGCTTAGGGGCCGGATTCCCAAACGAGCAGTACTTC. It translates to CASSLGAGFPNEQYF. The chain recombines TRBV7-6 with TRBJ2-7; D remains ambiguous. Trimming pared 1 base from V and 5 bases from J, leaving 15 bases between. The CDR3 totals 15 residues. Germline V gene lookup returns CDR1 SGHVS and CDR2 FNYEAQ. Complete variable domain (other parts from reference TRBV7-6 and TRBJ2-7): GAGVSQSPRYKVTKRGQDVALRCDPISGHVSLYWYRQALGQGPEFLTYFNYEAQQDKSGLPNDRFSAERPEGSISTLTIQRTEQRDSAMYRCASSLGAGFPNEQYFGPGTRLTVT.

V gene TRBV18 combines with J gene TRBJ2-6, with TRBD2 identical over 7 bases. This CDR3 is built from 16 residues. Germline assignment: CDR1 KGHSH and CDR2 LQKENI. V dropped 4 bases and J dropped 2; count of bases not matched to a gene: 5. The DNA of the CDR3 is TGTGCCAGCTCACTAACGGGGGGTGCTGGGGCCAACGTCCTGACTTTC. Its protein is CASSLTGGAGANVLTF.

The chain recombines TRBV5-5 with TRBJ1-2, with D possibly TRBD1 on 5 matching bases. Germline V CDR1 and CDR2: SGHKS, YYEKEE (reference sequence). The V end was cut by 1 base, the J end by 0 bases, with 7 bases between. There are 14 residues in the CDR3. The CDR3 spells CASSLTGSNYGYTF. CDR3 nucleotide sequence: TGTGCCAGCAGCTTGACAGGTTCTAACTATGGCTACACCTTC.